A selection of T cell receptor beta chains follows, all from one sample in a study of T cell responses to AZD1222 COVID-19 vaccine. Clones were read by immunoSEQ multiplex PCR, and TCRdb kept only the in-frame ones, dropping some. Here the sample spans 94,000 or so clones, roughly nine tenths being singletons. Here the sequenced sample was peripheral blood, taken on day 0 of AZD1222 vaccination. The receptor set was obtained from an adult in good health. Each CDR3 is given with its conserved first and last residue. Each record gives: D gene, V gene, clone size, J gene, CDR3 length, CDR3 DNA, CDR3 protein. D genes are given only for firm matches. Not every row has a clone size; where given, it reads once, few, many or a size class.

>.|TRBV7-9|.|TRBJ2-5|11
TGTGCCAGCAGGGCCCAAGAGACCCAGTACTTC
CASRAQETQYF
>.|TRBV19|.|TRBJ2-2|14
TGTGCCAGTATGAACAGGGAACAAACTGGGGAGCTGTTTTTT
CASMNREQTGELFF
>.|TRBV5-6|.|TRBJ1-5|16
TGTGCCAGCAGCTTCCGGACAGATGATAGCAATCAGCCCCAGCATTTT
CASSFRTDDSNQPQHF
>TRBD2|TRBV11-3|.|TRBJ2-2|14
TGTGCCAGCAGCGAGCGGGGGAAAACCGGGGAGCTGTTTTTT
CASSERGKTGELFF
>.|TRBV2|.|TRBJ1-3|15
TGTGCCAGCAGGAGGGCTGGATTAGAGGGAAACACCATATATTTT
CASRRAGLEGNTIYF
>TRBD1|TRBV6-6|.|TRBJ1-5|16
TGTGCCAGCAGTTCCAGGACAGGGGCCAAAGGTCAGCCCCAGCATTTT
CASSSRTGAKGQPQHF
>TRBD1|TRBV6-5|.|TRBJ2-7|15
TGTGCCACTCTGACCCGGGACAGGGCTGTCCACGAGCAGTACTTC
CATLTRDRAVHEQYF
>TRBD1|TRBV5-5|.|TRBJ2-2|15
TGTGCCAGCAGCGAGACAGGGACGAACACCGGGGAGCTGTTTTTT
CASSETGTNTGELFF
>.|TRBV5-6|once|TRBJ2-2|14
TGTGCCAGCAGCTGGGACACCAACACCGGGGAGCTGTTTTTT
CASSWDTNTGELFF
>.|TRBV27|.|TRBJ1-3|14
TGTGCCAGCAGTTTAAACAGGGCTGGAAACACCATATATTTT
CASSLNRAGNTIYF
>.|TRBV5-1|.|TRBJ1-1|14
TGCGCCAGCAGCTTCCTGCGGGGTTCCACTGAAGCTTTCTTT
CASSFLRGSTEAFF
>.|TRBV7-6|.|TRBJ2-1|14
TGTGCCAGCAGCTTCTCTGACGGGACTTTTGAGCAGTTCTTC
CASSFSDGTFEQFF
>TRBD1|TRBV5-6|once|TRBJ2-1|15
TGTGCCAGCAGCTTGGTTACAGGGGTTTATAATGAGCAGTTCTTC
CASSLVTGVYNEQFF
>TRBD1|TRBV6-6|once|TRBJ1-5|14
TGTGCCAGCAGCCGGGACAGGGGTAATCAGCCCCAGCATTTT
CASSRDRGNQPQHF
>TRBD1|TRBV5-6|once|TRBJ2-7|13
TGTGCCAGCAGCCAACTGACAGGGGGCGAGCAGTACTTC
CASSQLTGGEQYF
>.|TRBV7-9|.|TRBJ2-1|18
TGTGCCAGCAGCCACCGGGTGTCAGTTGGGGAAAAAGGGAATGAGCAGTTCTTC
CASSHRVSVGEKGNEQFF
>.|TRBV19|many|TRBJ1-6|14
TGTGCCAGTAGTATAGAGGGCCGTAATTCACCCCTCCACTTT
CASSIEGRNSPLHF
>.|TRBV29-1|.|TRBJ1-1|15
TGCAGCGTTGAAGCCCCAACAGGGACGAACACTGAAGCTTTCTTT
CSVEAPTGTNTEAFF
>TRBD2|TRBV5-1|.|TRBJ2-3|14
TGCGCCAGCGCCGGGGGGTCACCCTCAGATACGCAGTATTTT
CASAGGSPSDTQYF
>.|TRBV28|few|TRBJ2-2|15
TGTGCCAGCAGTGCTTCCCAGTGGGAGAGCGGGGAGCTGTTTTTT
CASSASQWESGELFF
>TRBD2|TRBV5-5|.|TRBJ2-5|16
TGTGCCAGCAGCATCTTTCTAGCGGCCTACCAAGAGACCCAGTACTTC
CASSIFLAAYQETQYF
>TRBD1|TRBV4-2|.|TRBJ2-7|16
TGTGCCAGCAGCCAAGGTGCCGGGACAGGGTCCTACGAGCAGTACTTC
CASSQGAGTGSYEQYF
>.|TRBV5-1|.|TRBJ1-1|14
TGCGCCAGCAGCCTCTCGGGCACGAACACTGAAGCTTTCTTT
CASSLSGTNTEAFF
>.|TRBV5-8|.|TRBJ1-4|14
TGTGCCAGCAGCTTGACAGGAGCCTCTGAAAAACTGTTTTTT
CASSLTGASEKLFF
>TRBD1|TRBV5-6|.|TRBJ2-7|15
TGTGCCAGCACCCCGGGACAGGGGAGACCTTGGGAGCAGTACTTC
CASTPGQGRPWEQYF
>.|TRBV9|.|TRBJ1-6|16
TGTGCCAGCAGCGTAGCTTTGGCACAGGGAAATTCACCCCTCCACTTT
CASSVALAQGNSPLHF
>.|TRBV15|.|TRBJ1-2|13
TGTGCCACCAGCAGAGATCTGAAGGAGAGCTACACCTTC
CATSRDLKESYTF
>.|TRBV11-2|.|TRBJ2-1|14
TGTGCCAGCAGCTTACGGCGGGGATTCAATGAGCAGTTCTTC
CASSLRRGFNEQFF
>.|TRBV4-1|.|TRBJ1-1|16
TGCGCCAGCAGCCAAGATCAAGGCAGGGTAGGAACTGAAGCTTTCTTT
CASSQDQGRVGTEAFF
>.|TRBV10-3|.|TRBJ2-7|14
TGTGCCATCAGTGACGGACAGTTCTCCTACGAGCAGTACTTC
CAISDGQFSYEQYF
>TRBD1|TRBV3-1/TRBV3-2|.|TRBJ1-2|14
TGTGCCAGCAGCCAACGGACAGGGGGTCGGGGCTACACCTTC
CASSQRTGGRGYTF
>TRBD1|TRBV30|.|TRBJ2-7|13
TGTGCCTGGAGTATAACAGGGGTTGGGGAGCAGTACTTC
CAWSITGVGEQYF
>.|TRBV5-1|.|TRBJ1-5|14
TGCGCCAGCAGCTTGACAGGGCAGGGTCAGCCCCAGCATTTT
CASSLTGQGQPQHF
>.|TRBV27|.|TRBJ1-5|16
TGTGCCAGCAGTTCCTCCTCGGGCGAAAAACGGCAGCCCCAGCATTTT
CASSSSSGEKRQPQHF
>TRBD2|TRBV7-6|.|TRBJ2-2|17
TGTGCCAGCAGCTTAGACACTAGCGGGTATAACACCGGGGAGCTGTTTTTT
CASSLDTSGYNTGELFF
>.|TRBV19|.|TRBJ2-7|14
TGTGCCAGTAGTATCGCGGCAGAGTCCTACGAGCAGTACTTC
CASSIAAESYEQYF
>TRBD1|TRBV14|.|TRBJ2-7|15
TGTGCCAGCAGCCAGGGGGACAGGGCGATCTACGAGCAGTACTTC
CASSQGDRAIYEQYF